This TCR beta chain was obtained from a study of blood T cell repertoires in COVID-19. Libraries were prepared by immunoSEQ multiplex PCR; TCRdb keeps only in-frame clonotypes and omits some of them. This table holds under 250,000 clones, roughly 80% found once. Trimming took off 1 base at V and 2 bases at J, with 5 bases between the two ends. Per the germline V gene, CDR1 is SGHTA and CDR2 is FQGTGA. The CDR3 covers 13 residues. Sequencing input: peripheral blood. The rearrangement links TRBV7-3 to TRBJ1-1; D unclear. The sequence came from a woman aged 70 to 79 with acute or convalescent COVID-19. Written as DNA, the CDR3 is TGTGCCAGCAGCTTAATAGAAAACACTGAAGCTTTCTTT. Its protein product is CASSLIENTEAFF.